This TCR beta chain derives from a study of Ad26.COV2.S vaccination and SARS-CoV-2 variants (dated by TCRdb to the early 2020s). General notes on the study: Vaccine-arm donors were drawn from COV1001, a multicentre, randomized, double-blind, placebo-controlled phase I-IIa trial of Ad26.COV2.S in healthy adults. Dosing of Ad26.COV2.S was intramuscular, at either 5x10^10 or 1x10^11 viral particles, delivered as one shot or as two shots spaced 56 days apart. TCRbeta repertoire sequencing served as the tool for gauging how specific and how broad the SARS-CoV-2-reactive T cell receptors were following Ad26.COV2.S vaccination. The TCR-sequenced set comprised about 32 samples: approximately 19 Ad26.COV2.S vaccine recipients, 5 placebo recipients and 8 SARS-CoV-2 convalescent individuals. Trial participants were randomized into five groups of five, in which low-dose or high-dose Ad26.COV2.S was given once or twice, or placebo was given on both occasions. Investigators did not know the trial group allocation while performing experiments and assessing outcomes.

The immunoSEQ Assay was used to sequence TCRbeta CDR3 regions. After extraction, genomic DNA underwent amplification by bias-controlled multiplex PCR, followed by high-throughput sequencing. Turning to the authors' computational methods: To quantify the absolute abundance of every unique TCRbeta CDR3 region, sequences were collapsed and filtered. T cell fraction was estimated by normalizing TCRbeta template counts to usable DNA, which was measured by amplifying reference genes present in all nucleated cells. Repertoire TCRs were annotated as SARS-CoV-2-specific by exact matching of V gene, CDR3 amino acid sequence and J gene to a known reactive TCR set. The reference SARS-CoV-2 TCR set came from MIRA and was filtered for enrichment in COVID-19-positive ImmuneCODE repertoires, removing public or cross-reactive TCRs. Using the MIRA antigens, annotated TCRs were further analysed by specific ORF or by position within an ORF. Breadth was defined as annotated unique rearrangements over total unique productive rearrangements; depth was the summed frequency of those rearrangements. Group comparisons of TCR breadth used two-sided Wilcoxon rank-sum tests. The immuneACCESS repertoire file appears here via TCRdb, limited to in-frame rearrangements. These files lack a portion of the clones; in checked studies, under half of the deficit traces to unresolved V genes, and the cause of the others is not known. The V and J calls and the clone size are those of that table, but D and trimming were determined from the DNA. This sample lists roughly 300,000 clones; 75% to 90% were detected once. The ten largest clones add up to roughly a tenth of the sample.

Explained via the paper, the treatment or condition label denotes: roughly 19 received Ad26.COV2.S at low or high dose, single or two shots; 5 received placebo; per-sample allocation not given. For vaccine and placebo recipients, the sequenced repertoires came from samples collected on day 63 after the first injection. Cohort 1b enrolled 25 or so adults aged 18-55 years at a single site in Boston, USA, between 29 July and 7 August 2020. Ad26.COV2.S was a replication-incompetent adenovirus type 26 vector expressing a prefusion-stabilized SARS-CoV-2 spike protein from the original Wuhan strain. A remark on this clone: Its antigen target is currently unknown. No base quality values were provided; no much bigger clone lies one nucleotide off.

Overall results and qualifications from the work: Vaccine and placebo recipients had comparable non-spike TCR breadth, which fits with the vaccine containing only spike. It was noted by the authors that total T cell responses may have been underestimated by the TCR breadth and depth analyses. The study lacked the statistical power to compare responses across vaccine doses or regimens. After vaccination, substantial breadth of spike-specific CD8+ and CD4+ T cell responses was reported. Compared with placebo recipients, Ad26.COV2.S recipients showed higher spike-specific TCR breadth (P = 0.0014).

The CDR3 sequence holds 15 residues, the cysteine and phenylalanine included. This entry keeps only the CDR3 DNA: 45 bases, framed from base 1. Per the germline V gene, MNHEY is the CDR1 and SVGAGI is the CDR2. The germline V end is reduced by 6 bases and the J end by 0 bases; junction bases left unmatched: 5. The sequencing here drew on peripheral blood, taken in a trial of Ad26.COV2.S vaccine versus placebo. The sequence is built from TRBV6-5 and TRBJ2-1, and TRBD2 matches 7 of the central bases. The receptor was isolated from a person aged 18-60 years who received the Ad26.COV2.S COVID-19 vaccine or a placebo. The nucleotides read TGTGCCAGCAGGAGGAGGACTAGCTCCTACAATGAGCAGTTCTTC. The resulting protein is CASRRRTSSYNEQFF.